Shown below are 28 T cell receptor beta chains from a single sample sequenced in a study of lymphopenia after photon versus proton radiotherapy. Libraries were prepared by immunoSEQ multiplex PCR; TCRdb keeps only in-frame clonotypes and omits some of them. The sample has tens of thousands of clones; around 80% are singletons. The starting material was peripheral blood, obtained from a patient treated with photon-based radiotherapy. Source of these receptors: a man aged 50 or older with gastric cancer.

This chain connects TRBV10-1 to TRBJ2-5; TRBD1 might be the D (8 bases). The CDR3 has 12 amino acids. CDR1 WNHNN and CDR2 SYGVQD come from the germline V gene (reference sequence). V was shortened by 9 bases and J by 5 bases, with 13 bases between the two germline ends. In nucleotides, the CDR3 is TGCGCCAGTACAGGGGGAGGGGAGACCCAGTACTTC. Amino acid sequence: CASTGGGETQYF.

This chain uses TRBV2 with TRBJ2-3; D ambiguous. The CDR3 is made up of 13 amino acids. Trimming pared 5 bases from V and 2 bases from J, leaving 8 bases between. Looked up from germline, CDR1 is SNHLY and CDR2 is FYNNEI. The DNA for the CDR3 is TGTGCCAGCAGTCGCGCGAACACAGATACGCAGTATTTT. Its protein product is CASSRANTDTQYF.

The chain couples TRBV5-1 to TRBJ1-1, with D possibly matching TRBD1 (5 bases). The V gene's germline CDR1 is SGHRS and CDR2 YFSETQ. Trimming cost V 0 bases and J 0 bases, with 12 bases left between them. The CDR3 spans 16 residues. This CDR3 is CASSLEAGQMNTEAFF. In DNA, the CDR3 is TGCGCCAGCAGCTTGGAAGCAGGGCAGATGAACACTGAAGCTTTCTTT.

Only a few counts were recorded for this clone. The V call is TRBV10-1, the J call TRBJ1-2; D is ambiguous. The CDR3 extends over 13 amino acids. Per germline, CDR1 WNHNN and CDR2 SYGVQD (reference sequence). Trimming left V 5 bases short and J 1 base short, with 8 bases between. The chain's CDR3 is CASSRQVNYGYTF. CDR3 in DNA: TGCGCCAGCAGTCGGCAGGTTAACTATGGCTACACCTTC.

This chain connects TRBV7-2 to TRBJ2-7; no definite D call. This CDR3 region has 13 residues. Trimming removed 7 bases from V and 2 bases from J, with 12 bases in between. The V gene's germline CDR1 is SGHTA and CDR2 FQGNSA. The CDR3 protein is CASKRASPYEQYF. The DNA for the CDR3 is TGTGCCAGCAAACGGGCCTCCCCCTACGAGCAGTACTTC.

The V gene is TRBV12-5, the J gene TRBJ2-3; 14 bases align to TRBD2. The junction had 6 bases not matched to a gene; V was cut back by 7 bases and J by 3 bases. Germline CDR1 reads LGHNT; CDR2 reads FRNRAP. There are 16 residues in the CDR3. CDR3 region: CASASGLAGGTDTQYF. CDR3 bases: TGTGCTAGTGCCTCAGGACTAGCGGGAGGTACAGATACGCAGTATTTT.

The chain has TRBV6-1 and TRBJ1-4, with unresolved D. V lost 5 bases, J lost 7 bases, and 17 bases lay in between. Looked up from germline, CDR1 is MNHNS and CDR2 is SASEGT. The CDR3 is 15 residues long. The CDR3 bases are TGTGCCAGCAGTACATCGGTGGAGGGCGGTGAAAAACTGTTTTTT. Its translation: CASSTSVEGGEKLFF.

DNA for the CDR3: TGTGCCATCAGGGGACCCCCCACTTACGAGCAGTACTTC. Residues: CAIRGPPTYEQYF. The rearrangement links TRBV10-3 to TRBJ2-7; D is perhaps TRBD1 or TRBD2 (5 bases each). The CDR3 covers 13 residues. Looked up from germline, CDR1 is ENHRY and CDR2 is SYGVKD. V dropped 6 bases and J dropped 4 bases, with 13 bases sitting between them.

The rearrangement joins TRBV4-1 to TRBJ2-1; no definite D call. From germline, CDR1 is MGHRA and CDR2 YSYEKL. CDR3 length: 14 amino acids. Trimming took 0 bases from V and 6 from J, leaving 9 bases between them. CDR3 DNA: TGCGCCAGCAGCCAAGATCCCGGTCCCAATGAGCAGTTCTTC. The encoded protein is CASSQDPGPNEQFF.

This clone appeared a few times. The chain carries TRBV27 and TRBJ2-3; the D gene is possibly TRBD2 (6 bases). The V gene's germline CDR1 is MNHEY and CDR2 SMNVEV (reference sequence). CDR3 length equals 16 residues. V was pared by 5 bases and J by 1 base, with 16 bases between. The CDR3 loop reads CASSAWWGGGTDTQYF. CDR3 sequence (DNA): TGTGCCAGCAGTGCATGGTGGGGAGGAGGCACAGATACGCAGTATTTT.

The CDR3: CASSVLGDYSGNTIYF. The CDR3 nucleotides are TGTGCCAGCAGCGTATTAGGGGACTACTCTGGAAACACCATATATTTT. The J gene is TRBJ1-3, the V gene TRBV9; TRBD1 is a possible D gene (5 bases). Per germline, CDR1 SGDLS and CDR2 YYNGEE. CDR3 size: 16 residues. The V gene lost 1 base and the J gene lost 0 bases, with 11 bases spanning the gap. The complete variable domain, with remaining parts taken from reference TRBV9 and TRBJ1-3, reads DSGVTQTPKHLITATGQRVTLRCSPRSGDLSVYWYQQSLDQGLQFLIQYYNGEERAKGNILERFSAQQFPDLHSELNLSSLELGDSALYFCASSVLGDYSGNTIYFGEGSWLTVV.

V usage is TRBV29-1 and J usage is TRBJ2-2, with 9 bases fitting TRBD2. Germline V gene sequence: CDR1 SQVTM, CDR2 ANQGSEA. This CDR3 region has 14 residues. The trim removed 5 bases at V and 1 base at J, leaving 2 bases unmatched. CDR3: CSVRAGGNTGELFF. CDR3 bases: TGCAGCGTTCGAGCGGGAGGGAACACCGGGGAGCTGTTTTTT.

In its sample, this clone was seen once. The CDR3 bases are TGCGCCAGCAGCTTTGCCGGGACGGAGGGAGCCGAGCAGTACTTC. It is translated as CASSFAGTEGAEQYF. The J gene is TRBJ2-7, the V gene TRBV5-1, with D perhaps TRBD2 (6 bases). Germline CDR1 SGHRS, CDR2 YFSETQ. CDR3 length: 15 residues. Trimming removed 2 bases from V and 6 bases from J, with 18 bases in between.

This chain joins TRBV4-2 and TRBJ1-2, with D perhaps matching TRBD1 (5 bases). The V end lost 1 base, the J end lost 7 bases, and 16 bases lay between the germline ends. The CDR3 totals 15 residues. Germline assignment: CDR1 LGHNA and CDR2 YNFKEQ. The CDR3 DNA is TGTGCCAGCAGCCAAGGGGGCGAGAGGGCGGGTGGCTACACCTTC. Protein: CASSQGGERAGGYTF.

The rearrangement uses TRBV6-1 and TRBJ2-2, with D possibly being TRBD1 (6 bases). Trimming removed 6 bases from V and 2 bases from J, with 13 bases in between. The germline CDR1 and CDR2 sequences are MNHNS and SASEGT. The length of the CDR3 is 15 residues. The CDR3 nucleotides are TGTGCCAGCAGACCGTTAGGGGGAAACACCGGGGAGCTGTTTTTT. Amino acids: CASRPLGGNTGELFF.

V and J are TRBV11-2 and TRBJ1-3; perhaps TRBD1 as D (5 bases). The V end was cut by 5 bases, the J end by 0 bases, with 14 bases between. The CDR3 consists of 16 residues. Germline CDR1 and CDR2: SGHAT and FQNNGV. DNA for the CDR3: TGTGCCAGCAGCAGACTTGGGACCACCTCTGGAAACACCATATATTTT. Amino acids: CASSRLGTTSGNTIYF.

The rearrangement links TRBV29-1 to TRBJ2-1; D not certain. Germline V CDR1 and CDR2: SQVTM, ANQGSEA. Trimming stripped 8 bases from V and 0 bases from J, with 17 bases between. This CDR3 has 15 amino acids. DNA of the CDR3: TGCAGCATGCACCGGGTTTCGAGCTCCTACAATGAGCAGTTCTTC. Protein sequence: CSMHRVSSSYNEQFF.

This clone was recorded once. V usage is TRBV9 and J usage is TRBJ2-1; tentatively, D is TRBD2 (5 bases). CDR1 and CDR2 from the germline V gene are SGDLS and YYNGEE. This CDR3 has 15 residues. Trimming removed 0 bases at V and 12 bases at J, with 19 bases between. The CDR3, as DNA: TGTGCCAGCAGCGTAGACGGCTTGAACACCGGAGGGCAGTTCTTC. Protein: CASSVDGLNTGGQFF.

V gene TRBV19 combines with J gene TRBJ1-5; TRBD1 might be the D (6 bases). The V gene's germline CDR1 is LNHDA and CDR2 SQIVND (reference sequence). V was pared by 5 bases and J by 0 bases, with 20 bases between. This CDR3 has 18 amino acids. The CDR3 loop reads CASSPRVAGQNSNQPQHF. DNA of the CDR3: TGTGCCAGTAGTCCTCGGGTTGCCGGACAGAATAGCAATCAGCCCCAGCATTTT. The complete variable domain, with remaining parts taken from reference TRBV19 and TRBJ1-5, reads DGGITQSPKYLFRKEGQNVTLSCEQNLNHDAMYWYRQDPGQGLRLIYYSQIVNDFQKGDIAEGYSVSREKKESFPLTVTSAQKNPTAFYLCASSPRVAGQNSNQPQHFGDGTRLSIL.

The chain recombines TRBV7-2 with TRBJ2-5; D possibly matches TRBD1 or TRBD2 (5 bases each). The CDR3 is 16 residues long. The V end lost 5 bases, the J end lost 2 bases, and 18 bases lay between the germline ends. Germline lookup yields CDR1 SGHTA and CDR2 FQGNSA. CDR3 amino acids: CASSTPGTPKQETQYF. DNA for the CDR3: TGTGCCAGCAGCACCCCCGGGACCCCAAAACAAGAGACCCAGTACTTC.

The J gene is TRBJ1-2, the V gene TRBV5-4, with D possibly TRBD1 on 5 matching bases. The length of the CDR3 is 13 residues. V lost 4 bases to trimming and J lost 5 bases, with 12 bases between them. The germline V gene encodes CDR1 SGHNT and CDR2 YYREEE (reference sequence). The CDR3 bases are TGTGCCAGCAGCCAGGCCGGGGGATATGGCTACACCTTC. This gives the protein CASSQAGGYGYTF.

J is TRBJ1-1 and V is TRBV20-1; D is possibly TRBD1 (5 bases). The germline gives CDR1 DFQATT, CDR2 SNEGSKA (reference sequence). The ends were cut back, 3 bases at V and 6 bases at J, with 5 bases in the middle. This CDR3 has 10 residues. The CDR3 DNA reads as TGCAGTGCTAGGGGGGCTGAAGCTTTCTTT. Translating it yields CSARGAEAFF.

The chain has TRBV19 and TRBJ1-1, with D unclear. The length of the CDR3 is 11 residues. The germline V gene has CDR1 LNHDA and CDR2 SQIVND (reference sequence). V was trimmed by 6 bases and J by 3 bases, leaving 5 bases between them. DNA for the CDR3: TGTGCCAGTAGGACCTACACTGAAGCTTTCTTT. This codes for CASRTYTEAFF.

V gene TRBV4-2 combines with J gene TRBJ1-2; D ambiguous. This CDR3 comprises 15 residues. Per germline, CDR1 LGHNA and CDR2 YNFKEQ. The V and J ends lost 3 bases and 0 bases respectively, with 11 bases between them. The CDR3 is CASSQTPQANYGYTF. In nucleotides, the CDR3 is TGTGCCAGCAGCCAGACCCCCCAGGCTAACTATGGCTACACCTTC.

The chain joins TRBV9 to TRBJ2-7; D is possibly TRBD1 (6 bases). The CDR3 length is 15 residues. V lost 0 bases and J 2 bases, leaving 12 bases between the germline ends. The germline CDR1 and CDR2 sequences are SGDLS and YYNGEE. CDR3 coding DNA: TGTGCCAGCAGCGTAGGGCCAGGGGCACCCTACGAGCAGTACTTC. Its protein product is CASSVGPGAPYEQYF.

The CDR3 DNA sequence: TGCGCCAGCAGCCACTTAAGGAAGGAAGGCCAAAACACCGGGGAGCTGTTTTTT. This gives the protein CASSHLRKEGQNTGELFF. The rearrangement joins TRBV4-3 to TRBJ2-2; D is undetermined. V was shortened by 3 bases and J by 2 bases, with 19 bases between the two germline ends. The germline V gene encodes CDR1 LGHNA and CDR2 YSLEER. This CDR3 comprises 18 residues.

This rearrangement joins TRBV6-6 to TRBJ2-1; D gene unclear. This CDR3 spans 15 amino acids. Looked up from germline, CDR1 is MNHNY and CDR2 is SVGAGI (reference sequence). V lost 2 bases to trimming and J lost 6 bases, with 14 bases between them. The CDR3 DNA reads TGTGCCAGCAGTTACCGGCGGTCCAAGGGCAATGAGCAGTTCTTC. Translated, it gives CASSYRRSKGNEQFF.

The V call is TRBV6-5, the J call TRBJ2-7; TRBD2 matches 9 bases. V lost 6 bases and J lost 0; bases outside the gene matches: 3. Germline V gene data show CDR1 as MNHEY and CDR2 as SVGAGI. There are 14 residues in the CDR3. The CDR3 is CASSRTSVSYEQYF. In nucleotides, the CDR3 is TGTGCCAGCAGCCGGACTAGCGTCTCCTACGAGCAGTACTTC.